This is a list of T cell receptor beta chains from one sample in a study of T cells in localized non-small cell lung cancer. Method: immunoSEQ multiplex PCR; TCRdb's copy keeps in-frame clones and lacks some. The sample lists 15,000 to 25,000 clones, around nine tenths occurring once. The sample in question was peripheral blood, obtained before any cancer treatment. These receptors originate from a male donor older than 55 with stage I squamous cell lung carcinoma. Each CDR3 is given with its conserved first and last residue. Fields, in order: J gene, clone size, D gene, V gene, CDR3 DNA, CDR3 protein. A D gene is named only where the DNA matches it firmly. Size tells how often a clone was seen (once, few, many) or the class of an expanded clone, and some rows leave it out.

j_gene: TRBJ2-5
abundance: few
d_gene: -
v_gene: TRBV29-1
CDR3nt: TGCAGCGGGGGGGCTCAGACGGAGACCCAGTACTTC
CDR3aa: CSGGAQTETQYF

j_gene: TRBJ2-7
abundance: -
d_gene: -
v_gene: TRBV6-5
CDR3nt: TGTGCCAGCAGGCGCGGGACTCCGGGCCCTTACGAGCAGTACTTC
CDR3aa: CASRRGTPGPYEQYF

j_gene: TRBJ1-6
abundance: -
d_gene: -
v_gene: TRBV7-9
CDR3nt: TGTGCCAGCAGCCGAGGCACGGATTCACCCCTCCACTTT
CDR3aa: CASSRGTDSPLHF

j_gene: TRBJ1-2
abundance: -
d_gene: TRBD1
v_gene: TRBV27
CDR3nt: TGTGCCAGCAGCTTGGACAGGGGGCAACTGGCTAACTATGGCTACACCTTC
CDR3aa: CASSLDRGQLANYGYTF

j_gene: TRBJ2-6
abundance: -
d_gene: -
v_gene: TRBV6-7
CDR3nt: TGTGCCAGCAGTCTTAACTCTGGGGCCAACGTCCTGACTTTC
CDR3aa: CASSLNSGANVLTF

j_gene: TRBJ2-3
abundance: -
d_gene: TRBD2
v_gene: TRBV7-2
CDR3nt: TGTGCCAGCAGCATAGGACTAGCGGGAGCAGATACGCAGTATTTT
CDR3aa: CASSIGLAGADTQYF

j_gene: TRBJ2-5
abundance: few
d_gene: -
v_gene: TRBV19
CDR3nt: TGTGCCAGTAAGGGGTTCGGTGCGTGGGAGACCCAGTACTTC
CDR3aa: CASKGFGAWETQYF

j_gene: TRBJ2-2
abundance: -
d_gene: -
v_gene: TRBV21-1
CDR3nt: TGTGCCAGCTCCCTTGGAGGGGACACCGGGGAGCTGTTTTTT
CDR3aa: CASSLGGDTGELFF

j_gene: TRBJ1-5
abundance: -
d_gene: -
v_gene: TRBV30
CDR3nt: TGTGCCTGGAGCGAGGGTCTCTATAGCAATCAGCCCCAGCATTTT
CDR3aa: CAWSEGLYSNQPQHF

j_gene: TRBJ1-4
abundance: once
d_gene: TRBD1
v_gene: TRBV7-9
CDR3nt: TGTGCCAGCAGCTTTGAACAGGGGTTTGAAAAACTGTTTTTT
CDR3aa: CASSFEQGFEKLFF

j_gene: TRBJ2-5
abundance: -
d_gene: -
v_gene: TRBV6-6
CDR3nt: TGTGCCAGCAGTTCTGGGTTACAAGAGACCCAGTACTTC
CDR3aa: CASSSGLQETQYF

j_gene: TRBJ2-1
abundance: -
d_gene: -
v_gene: TRBV25-1
CDR3nt: TGTGCCAGTGCTAGCGCTCCTCCCTCCTACAATGAGCAGTTCTTC
CDR3aa: CASASAPPSYNEQFF

j_gene: TRBJ1-3
abundance: -
d_gene: TRBD1
v_gene: TRBV27
CDR3nt: TGTGCCAGCAGTCCGCGGACAGGGAGCCTCGGAAACACCATATATTTT
CDR3aa: CASSPRTGSLGNTIYF

j_gene: TRBJ2-5
abundance: -
d_gene: -
v_gene: TRBV6-6
CDR3nt: TGTGCCAGCAGAGCGGGCGGGGCAGAGACCCAGTACTTC
CDR3aa: CASRAGGAETQYF

j_gene: TRBJ1-2
abundance: -
d_gene: -
v_gene: TRBV5-1
CDR3nt: TGCGCCAGCAGCTTAGCATCGGGTCAGGACTATGGCTACACCTTC
CDR3aa: CASSLASGQDYGYTF

j_gene: TRBJ2-5
abundance: -
d_gene: TRBD1
v_gene: TRBV5-1
CDR3nt: TGCGCCAGCAGCTTAAATGACCGGGACAGTGAGTACTTC
CDR3aa: CASSLNDRDSEYF

j_gene: TRBJ2-3
abundance: -
d_gene: TRBD2
v_gene: TRBV18
CDR3nt: TGTGCCAGCTCACCACAAGGAGCGGGAGTAACAGATACGCAGTATTTT
CDR3aa: CASSPQGAGVTDTQYF

j_gene: TRBJ2-1
abundance: -
d_gene: TRBD1
v_gene: TRBV29-1
CDR3nt: TGCAGCGTTGAAGTCCTTACAGGGGACAATGAGCAGTTCTTC
CDR3aa: CSVEVLTGDNEQFF

j_gene: TRBJ1-5
abundance: once
d_gene: -
v_gene: TRBV7-2
CDR3nt: TGTGCCAGCAGCCTAGAAGTCAGGGAAGGCCAGCCCCAGCATTTT
CDR3aa: CASSLEVREGQPQHF

j_gene: TRBJ2-1
abundance: -
d_gene: TRBD2
v_gene: TRBV5-4
CDR3nt: TGTGCCAGCAGCTTGACCCAGCGGGACTACAATGAGCAGTTCTTC
CDR3aa: CASSLTQRDYNEQFF

j_gene: TRBJ2-2
abundance: once
d_gene: TRBD1
v_gene: TRBV15
CDR3nt: TGTGCCACCAGCAGAGTCAGAGACAGGGACACCGGGGAGCTGTTTTTT
CDR3aa: CATSRVRDRDTGELFF

j_gene: TRBJ2-7
abundance: -
d_gene: -
v_gene: TRBV7-6
CDR3nt: TGTGCCAGCAGCTCCGGACCCAACTACGAGCAGTACTTC
CDR3aa: CASSSGPNYEQYF